These 29 T cell receptor beta chains share one sample of origin, sequenced in a study of T cell changes during pregnancy in multiple sclerosis. The data were produced by immunoSEQ multiplex PCR, yet TCRdb's version contains in-frame clones alone and is incomplete. The sample carries around 96,000 clones, over 85% recorded once. The material sequenced was peripheral blood, taken in the first trimester of pregnancy. All receptors come from a female donor with multiple sclerosis, enrolled in a pregnancy study.

V is TRBV5-1 and J is TRBJ2-3; tentatively, D is TRBD1 (5 bases). The CDR3 consists of 15 residues. Germline V lookup: CDR1 SGHRS, CDR2 YFSETQ. The V end was cut by 4 bases, the J end by 4 bases, with 16 bases between. The CDR3 DNA reads as TGCGCCAGCAGCCCCTTGGGGCACCCCGCAGATACGCAGTATTTT. It codes for CASSPLGHPADTQYF. The full variable domain, rest sourced from reference TRBV5-1 and TRBJ2-3, is KAGVTQTPRYLIKTRGQQVTLSCSPISGHRSVSWYQQTPGQGLQFLFEYFSETQRNKGNFPGRFSGRQFSNSRSEMNVSTLELGDSALYLCASSPLGHPADTQYFGPGTRLTVL.

The CDR3 sequence: CASSTSLLHTQYF. Written as DNA, the CDR3 is TGTGCCAGCAGTACTAGTCTCCTACATACGCAGTATTTT. The chain combines TRBV7-9 with TRBJ2-3; maybe TRBD2 (5 bases). The CDR3 spans 13 residues. V shed 6 bases and J shed 7 bases, with 14 bases lying between them. CDR1 and CDR2 from the germline V gene are SEHNR and FQNEAQ (reference sequence). The full variable domain, its missing parts supplied by reference TRBV7-9 and TRBJ2-3, is DTGVSQNPRHKITKRGQNVTFRCDPISEHNRLYWYRQTLGQGPEFLTYFQNEAQLEKSRLLSDRFSAERPKGSFSTLEIQRTEQGDSAMYLCASSTSLLHTQYFGPGTRLTVL.

This clone has just one count. V usage is TRBV5-1 and J usage is TRBJ2-7; perhaps TRBD1 as D (5 bases). CDR1 and CDR2 (germline): SGHRS, YFSETQ. This CDR3 contains 14 residues. V was shortened by 0 bases and J by 1 base, with 8 bases between the two germline ends. CDR3 nucleotide sequence: TGCGCCAGCAGCTTGGCCAGGGATTCCTACGAGCAGTACTTC. This codes for CASSLARDSYEQYF. The variable domain in full, with the rest retrieved from reference TRBV5-1 and TRBJ2-7, is KAGVTQTPRYLIKTRGQQVTLSCSPISGHRSVSWYQQTPGQGLQFLFEYFSETQRNKGNFPGRFSGRQFSNSRSEMNVSTLELGDSALYLCASSLARDSYEQYFGPGTRLTVT.

The V and J genes are TRBV14 and TRBJ2-3, with TRBD1 identical over 9 bases. CDR1 is SGHDN, CDR2 FVKESK, per germline. J was trimmed by 4 bases and V by 3 bases; bases with no gene match: 2. This CDR3 has 14 amino acids. The CDR3 region has the DNA TGTGCCAGCAGCCAGGGACAGGGTGCAGATACGCAGTATTTT. Amino acid sequence: CASSQGQGADTQYF.

This chain connects TRBV6-1 to TRBJ2-1; 9 nucleotides align to TRBD2. The trim removed 9 bases at V and 8 bases at J, leaving 14 bases unmatched. This CDR3 is built from 15 residues. Germline V CDR1 and CDR2: MNHNS, SASEGT. The CDR3: CASLFQAGGSDEQFF. CDR3 in DNA: TGTGCCAGTCTGTTCCAGGCGGGGGGGAGCGATGAGCAGTTCTTC.

The V and J genes are TRBV4-2 and TRBJ1-2, with D unclear. The CDR3 has 13 amino acids. Trimming pared 3 bases from V and 4 bases from J, leaving 9 bases between. CDR1 and CDR2 from the germline V gene are LGHNA and YNFKEQ. In DNA form, the CDR3 reads TGTGCCAGCAGCCAGGCGGATCTCTATGGCTACACCTTC. Its protein is CASSQADLYGYTF.

The CDR3 region is CASSVETASSYNEQFF. As DNA, the CDR3 is TGTGCCAGCAGTGTGGAGACAGCGAGCTCCTACAATGAGCAGTTCTTC. V and J are TRBV6-1 and TRBJ2-1, with D possibly TRBD1 on 5 matching bases. This CDR3 has 16 amino acids. V was pared by 4 bases and J by 0 bases, with 13 bases between. Per the germline V gene, CDR1 is MNHNS and CDR2 is SASEGT.

This clone was counted only a few times. CDR3 sequence (DNA): TGTGCCATCAGGGAAGAACAGGGTCTAGCTTTCTTT. Amino acids: CAIREEQGLAFF. The chain has TRBV10-3 and TRBJ1-1, with D possibly TRBD1 on 6 matching bases. From germline, CDR1 is ENHRY and CDR2 SYGVKD. There are 12 residues in the CDR3. Trimming shortened V by 6 bases and J by 10 bases, and 15 bases separated the two germline ends.

The chain couples TRBV6-5 to TRBJ2-3; D remains ambiguous. The CDR3 consists of 13 residues. V was pared by 6 bases and J by 0 bases, with 7 bases between. In germline, CDR1 is MNHEY, CDR2 SVGAGI. The CDR3 loop is CASSSTSTDTQYF. Here the CDR3 DNA reads TGTGCCAGCAGCTCCACAAGCACAGATACGCAGTATTTT.

This clone was detected only once. The rearrangement links TRBV9 to TRBJ2-5; 9 bases are shared with TRBD1. Germline V gene lookup returns CDR1 SGDLS and CDR2 YYNGEE. Trimming took 2 bases from V and 4 from J; bases not matched to a gene: 3. This CDR3 spans 14 amino acids. For the CDR3, the DNA is TGTGCCAGCAGCGTCGAGACAGGGGGAGAGACCCAGTACTTC. This encodes CASSVETGGETQYF.

The genes are TRBV2 and TRBJ1-2; 9 bases line up with TRBD1. The CDR3 has 16 residues. Per the germline V gene, CDR1 is SNHLY and CDR2 is FYNNEI. V lost 6 bases, J lost 4 bases, and 12 bases stayed unmatched. Written as DNA, the CDR3 is TGTGCCAGCAGGGAGAACACAGGGGGCGGAGGCTATGGCTACACCTTC. Translating gives CASRENTGGGGYGYTF.

This clone showed up just once. One end of the junction varies from germline; a read error may be responsible. V usage is TRBV20-1 and J usage is TRBJ1-5; the match to TRBD1 covers 7 bases. From germline, CDR1 is DFQATT and CDR2 SNEGSKA (reference sequence). This CDR3 has 11 residues. CDR3 protein: CSARPGDSTYF. The CDR3 region has the DNA TGCAGTGCTAGACCCGGGGACAGCACATATTTT.

CDR3 loop: CASSYSSGEDTQYF. The CDR3 DNA reads TGTGCCAGCAGTTACTCTTCGGGGGAAGATACGCAGTATTTT. The gene calls are TRBV6-5 and TRBJ2-3, with D possibly TRBD2 on 6 matching bases. With 0 bases removed from V and 5 bases from J, the gap between germline ends came to 9 bases. Germline CDR1 reads MNHEY; CDR2 reads SVGAGI. This CDR3 has 14 amino acids.

This clone occurred once. The V gene is TRBV9, the J gene TRBJ2-5; weak D call: TRBD2 (6 bases). The CDR3 length is 15 residues. Germline values: CDR1 SGDLS, CDR2 YYNGEE. Trimming took off 3 bases at V and 2 bases at J, with 14 bases between the two ends. This chain's CDR3 is CASSAWGDPQETQYF. The CDR3 coding sequence is TGTGCCAGCAGCGCTTGGGGGGACCCACAAGAGACCCAGTACTTC.

J is TRBJ1-2 and V is TRBV30; TRBD1 might be the D (5 bases). The CDR3 length is 12 residues. Germline values: CDR1 GTSNPN, CDR2 SVGIG (reference sequence). V was shortened by 4 bases and J by 5 bases, with 11 bases between the two germline ends. CDR3 residues: CAWIGGVYGYTF. In DNA, the CDR3 is TGTGCCTGGATTGGGGGGGTGTATGGCTACACCTTC.

The gene calls are TRBV9 and TRBJ2-1, with TRBD2 matching 13 bases. V shed 3 bases and J 7 bases; nucleotides not matched to a gene: 4. The germline V gene encodes CDR1 SGDLS and CDR2 YYNGEE. This CDR3 spans 15 amino acids. CDR3 sequence (DNA): TGTGCCAGCAGCGCGGGGACTAGCGGGATAAATGAGCAGTTCTTC. Its protein product is CASSAGTSGINEQFF.

The V call is TRBV20-1, the J call TRBJ1-1, with D perhaps TRBD1 (6 bases). The CDR3 runs 11 residues. CDR1 is DFQATT and CDR2 is SNEGSKA in the germline V gene (reference sequence). V was clipped by 4 bases and J by 6 bases, with 9 bases between them. CDR3 in amino acids: CSANHRAEAFF. CDR3 sequence (DNA): TGCAGTGCTAACCACAGGGCTGAAGCTTTCTTT.

The chain is built from TRBV6-6 and TRBJ2-3; the D is unclear. Germline V gene sequence: CDR1 MNHNY, CDR2 SVGAGI (reference sequence). There are 14 residues in the CDR3. Between the trimmed V and J ends, which lost 6 bases and 2 bases, there was a span of 12 bases. The CDR3 spells CASSRTSTTDTQYF. Written as DNA, the CDR3 is TGTGCCAGCAGCCGAACTTCTACCACAGATACGCAGTATTTT.

The gene calls are TRBV30 and TRBJ1-5; D unclear. Trimming took off 4 bases at V and 0 bases at J, with 13 bases between the two ends. Germline lookup yields CDR1 GTSNPN and CDR2 SVGIG (reference sequence). CDR3 size: 15 residues. CDR3 nucleotides: TGTGCCTGGAACGGCGGAGACGTTAGCAATCAGCCCCAGCATTTT. It translates to CAWNGGDVSNQPQHF.

The chain couples TRBV4-1 to TRBJ2-3, with TRBD1 matching 10 bases. The length of the CDR3 is 17 residues. The V gene's germline CDR1 is MGHRA and CDR2 YSYEKL. V shed 5 bases, J shed 2 bases, and the junction held 10 bases outside the gene matches. The CDR3 sequence: CASSTTGGNQYTDTQYF. The CDR3 region has the DNA TGCGCCAGCAGCACGACAGGGGGCAACCAGTACACAGATACGCAGTATTTT.

The chain has TRBV6-6 and TRBJ1-5, with a weak D call TRBD1 (6 bases). This CDR3 is 15 amino acids long. Germline assignment: CDR1 MNHNY and CDR2 SVGAGI (reference sequence). V was shortened by 6 bases and J by 10 bases, with 22 bases between the two germline ends. The CDR3 loop is CASSPPTGYTHPQHF. CDR3 nucleotides: TGTGCCAGCAGCCCTCCTACAGGGTACACTCATCCCCAGCATTTT.

CDR3 bases: TGTGCCAGCAGCTTGCAGGGGTCCGGGGAGCTGTTTTTT. Protein sequence: CASSLQGSGELFF. The chain uses TRBV7-3 and TRBJ2-2; the D gene is possibly TRBD1 (6 bases). Germline values: CDR1 SGHTA, CDR2 FQGTGA. This CDR3 has 13 amino acids. Deletions cut 3 bases from V and 6 bases from J, with 8 bases between.

This chain links TRBV6-6 with TRBJ1-2, with 10 bases lining up with TRBD1. J gave up 8 bases and V 7 bases, and 1 base lay outside the gene matches. This CDR3 has 11 residues. Germline loops: CDR1 MNHNY, CDR2 SVGAGI (reference sequence). CDR3: CASTTGGGYTF. DNA of the CDR3: TGTGCCAGCACGACAGGGGGCGGCTACACCTTC.

The chain links TRBV6-5 to TRBJ1-1; tentative D call: TRBD1 (6 bases). V lost 5 bases to trimming and J lost 6 bases, with 13 bases between them. The CDR3 contains 13 residues. Per germline, CDR1 MNHEY and CDR2 SVGAGI. In DNA form, the CDR3 reads TGTGCCAGCAGTCTCCCAGGGGCGGCTGAAGCTTTCTTT. This codes for CASSLPGAAEAFF.

The chain joins TRBV6-1 to TRBJ1-5, with a weak D call TRBD1 (5 bases). Germline assignment: CDR1 MNHNS and CDR2 SASEGT. Trimming shortened V by 0 bases and J by 2 bases, and 11 bases separated the two germline ends. This CDR3 is built from 16 residues. The CDR3 coding sequence is TGTGCCAGCAGTGAAGCGGAGGGGACGGGCAATCAGCCCCAGCATTTT. This translates into CASSEAEGTGNQPQHF.

The V call is TRBV9, the J call TRBJ1-6, with TRBD1 matching 7 bases. Trimming at V came to 4 bases and at J to 0 bases, leaving 16 bases not matched to a gene. CDR3 length equals 20 residues. Germline CDR1 reads SGDLS; CDR2 reads YYNGEE. The CDR3 DNA follows: TGTGCCAGCAGCCCCCCCGAAAGGACAGGTTCTAGCTCCTATAATTCACCCCTCCACTTT. This encodes CASSPPERTGSSSYNSPLHF.

This chain connects TRBV5-1 to TRBJ2-1; 7 nucleotides align to TRBD1. The V segment lost 2 bases and the J segment 6 bases; nucleotides outside the gene matches: 2. CDR1 SGHRS and CDR2 YFSETQ come from the germline V gene. This CDR3 region has 13 residues. The CDR3 is CASSLGGRNEQFF. CDR3 coding DNA: TGCGCCAGCAGCTTAGGGGGCCGCAATGAGCAGTTCTTC.

This sequence joins TRBV5-6 and TRBJ2-1; a weak D match, TRBD1 (7 bases). The germline V and J ends were trimmed by 6 bases and 2 bases, with 15 bases remaining between them. The CDR3 spans 15 residues. Looked up from germline, CDR1 is SGHDT and CDR2 is YYEEEE. DNA of the CDR3: TGTGCCAGCAACCCTCAGGGGGGCCCCTACAATGAGCAGTTCTTC. It specifies CASNPQGGPYNEQFF. Together with reference TRBV5-6 and TRBJ2-1, the CDR3 gives the full variable domain: DAGVTQSPTHLIKTRGQQVTLRCSPKSGHDTVSWYQQALGQGPQFIFQYYEEEERQRGNFPDRFSGHQFPNYSSELNVNALLLGDSALYLCASNPQGGPYNEQFFGPGTRLTVL.

To note about this clone: The sample holds other DNA sequences that translate to the same CDR3. This chain connects TRBV9 to TRBJ2-5; 7 positions agree with TRBD1. Trimming removed 3 bases from V and 1 base from J; junction bases left unmatched: 3. Germline CDR1 is SGDLS and CDR2 is YYNGEE. The length of the CDR3 is 14 residues. The chain's CDR3 is CASSGSGGQETQYF. DNA of the CDR3: TGTGCCAGCAGCGGATCAGGGGGCCAAGAGACCCAGTACTTC. Full variable domain (remainder filled in from reference TRBV9 and TRBJ2-5): DSGVTQTPKHLITATGQRVTLRCSPRSGDLSVYWYQQSLDQGLQFLIQYYNGEERAKGNILERFSAQQFPDLHSELNLSSLELGDSALYFCASSGSGGQETQYFGPGTRLLVL.